A single sample is the source of the 31 T cell receptor beta chains below, sequenced in a study of cytomegalovirus exposure and HLA in healthy donors. 13 Jbeta primers and 60 Vbeta primers were used for the PCR. Sequencing used immunoSEQ multiplex PCR; TCRdb keeps in-frame clones, though not all of them. Of approximately 110,000 clones in the sample, around three quarters are singletons; the top ten hold roughly 2.5%. Sequenced sample: PBMCs. Source of these receptors: a man in his fifties in good health and CMV-seropositive.

The chain uses TRBV5-1 and TRBJ2-3; a weak D match, TRBD2 (5 bases). Deletions cut 0 bases from V and 6 bases from J, with 14 bases between. Germline lookup yields CDR1 SGHRS and CDR2 YFSETQ. The CDR3 is 15 amino acids. CDR3 sequence reads: CASSLAGFPGDTQYF. The CDR3 coding sequence is TGCGCCAGCAGCTTGGCGGGGTTCCCCGGGGATACGCAGTATTTT.

This sequence joins TRBV6-1 and TRBJ1-5; D may be TRBD1 (5 bases). Germline CDR1 MNHNS, CDR2 SASEGT. Trimming took off 1 base at V and 7 bases at J, with 14 bases between the two ends. The CDR3 loop spans 15 amino acids. The CDR3, as DNA: TGTGCCAGCAGTGAAGATTGGGCAGGGCACCAGCCCCAGCATTTT. It specifies CASSEDWAGHQPQHF.

This clone was detected once. The chain uses TRBV9 and TRBJ1-1, with D unclear. Trimming removed 2 bases from V and 2 bases from J, with 10 bases in between. The CDR3 spans 14 residues. Per the germline V gene, CDR1 is SGDLS and CDR2 is YYNGEE. The CDR3 is CASSVSPVNTEAFF. The DNA for the CDR3 is TGTGCCAGCAGCGTTTCGCCGGTCAACACTGAAGCTTTCTTT. The entire variable domain, with the rest obtained from reference TRBV9 and TRBJ1-1, is as follows: DSGVTQTPKHLITATGQRVTLRCSPRSGDLSVYWYQQSLDQGLQFLIQYYNGEERAKGNILERFSAQQFPDLHSELNLSSLELGDSALYFCASSVSPVNTEAFFGQGTRLTVV.

The genes are TRBV7-8 and TRBJ2-5; 7 positions agree with TRBD1. The better agreement between TRBJ2-7 and the DNA end casts doubt on the J call. This CDR3 spans 14 amino acids. Germline CDR1 reads SGHVS; CDR2 reads FQNEAQ. The CDR3 DNA sequence: TGTGCCAGCAGCTTAGACAGGGGCAGTGGCGAGCAGTACTTC. Translating it yields CASSLDRGSGEQYF.

The rearrangement links TRBV5-1 to TRBJ2-3, with a tentative D call TRBD2 (5 bases). Germline V gene lookup returns CDR1 SGHRS and CDR2 YFSETQ. V was trimmed by 3 bases and J by 0 bases, leaving 14 bases between them. CDR3 length: 16 residues. The CDR3 DNA follows: TGCGCCAGCAGCTCAGGACTCAGCACTAGCACAGATACGCAGTATTTT. Translated, it gives CASSSGLSTSTDTQYF.

This chain's CDR3 is CASQRTSAGEQYF. As DNA, the CDR3 is TGTGCCAGCCAGAGGACTAGCGCGGGGGAGCAGTACTTC. The rearrangement joins TRBV2 to TRBJ2-7, with 9 positions matching TRBD2. Unmatched junction bases numbered 9, after V lost 8 bases and J lost 7 bases. From germline, CDR1 is SNHLY and CDR2 FYNNEI. This CDR3 is built from 13 residues.

V and J are TRBV5-5 and TRBJ2-1; perhaps TRBD2 as D (6 bases). Germline CDR1 reads SGHKS; CDR2 reads YYEKEE (reference sequence). The CDR3 consists of 14 residues. Trimming cost V 2 bases and J 0 bases, with 6 bases left between them. As DNA, the CDR3 is TGTGCCAGCAGCTTCGGGAGCTCCTACAATGAGCAGTTCTTC. Encoded protein: CASSFGSSYNEQFF.

This clone was seen only once. This chain uses TRBV6-5 with TRBJ2-2, with a tentative D call TRBD1 (7 bases). Trimming pared 2 bases from V and 7 bases from J, leaving 14 bases between. The CDR3 sequence is 15 residues long. In germline, CDR1 is MNHEY, CDR2 SVGAGI. The CDR3, as DNA: TGTGCCAGCAGTTACGCGGCAGGGGGGATCGGGGAGCTGTTTTTT. This codes for CASSYAAGGIGELFF.

This clone was seen more than once but under ten times. The rearrangement uses TRBV5-1 and TRBJ1-4; the D gene is possibly TRBD1 (6 bases). Germline loops: CDR1 SGHRS, CDR2 YFSETQ. V lost 4 bases and J lost 5, with 12 bases in between. This CDR3 has 14 amino acids. The CDR3 here is CASSREQGNEKLFF. The CDR3 DNA reads TGCGCCAGCAGCCGCGAACAGGGAAATGAAAAACTGTTTTTT.

The CDR3: CASSDWGRANTGELFF. CDR3 in DNA: TGCGCCAGCAGTGATTGGGGGAGGGCGAACACCGGGGAGCTGTTTTTT. The chain has TRBV10-2 and TRBJ2-2; 7 nucleotides match TRBD2. The trim removed 3 bases at V and 0 bases at J, leaving 4 bases unmatched. CDR1 and CDR2 (germline): WSHSY, SAAADI. The CDR3 is 16 amino acids.

This chain uses TRBV7-9 with TRBJ1-4; 10 nucleotides agree with TRBD1. V shed 4 bases and J 5 bases; nucleotides not matched to a gene: 1. Germline V gene lookup returns CDR1 SEHNR and CDR2 FQNEAQ (reference sequence). This CDR3 region has 14 residues. The CDR3 DNA sequence: TGTGCCAGCAGCTCGGACAGGGGGAATGAAAAACTGTTTTTT. Amino acids: CASSSDRGNEKLFF.

The chain is built from TRBV2 and TRBJ1-2; D possibly corresponds to TRBD1 (6 bases). Germline CDR1 SNHLY, CDR2 FYNNEI. V shed 5 bases and J shed 8 bases, with 12 bases lying between them. CDR3 length: 12 amino acids. The CDR3 region has the DNA TGTGCCAGCAGTTTTGCAGGGGACGGCTACACCTTC. This translates into CASSFAGDGYTF.

The chain has TRBV7-6 and TRBJ2-5; D uncertain. This CDR3 contains 13 residues. Germline CDR1 SGHVS, CDR2 FNYEAQ. The ends were cut back, 3 bases at V and 5 bases at J, with 10 bases in the middle. The CDR3 DNA sequence: TGTGCCAGCAGCTTTGGTTCCGGGGAGACCCAGTACTTC. Amino acids: CASSFGSGETQYF. Full variable domain (rest looked up from reference TRBV7-6 and TRBJ2-5): GAGVSQSPRYKVTKRGQDVALRCDPISGHVSLYWYRQALGQGPEFLTYFNYEAQQDKSGLPNDRFSAERPEGSISTLTIQRTEQRDSAMYRCASSFGSGETQYFGPGTRLLVL.

This clone was recorded a few times. The CDR3 coding sequence is TGTGCCACGGGGACAGCCGGGCGATCACCCCTCCACTTT. It encodes CATGTAGRSPLHF. The V gene is TRBV2, the J gene TRBJ1-6, with 7 bases matching TRBD1. The CDR3 loop spans 13 amino acids. V gave up 10 bases and J gave up 10 bases; unmatched junction bases: 10. Germline-derived CDR1 and CDR2 are SNHLY and FYNNEI.

The CDR3 sequence is CASRRGGGTGELFF. In nucleotides, the CDR3 is TGTGCCAGCCGGCGGGGGGGCGGCACCGGGGAGCTGTTTTTT. V is TRBV9 and J is TRBJ2-2, with 9 positions matching TRBD2. The CDR3 is 14 amino acids. The germline V gene encodes CDR1 SGDLS and CDR2 YYNGEE. The V segment lost 7 bases and the J segment 4 bases; nucleotides outside the gene matches: 5.

The chain links TRBV6-5 to TRBJ2-5; a possible D gene is TRBD2 (5 bases). Trimming took off 8 bases at V and 0 bases at J, with 13 bases between the two ends. The CDR3 totals 14 residues. Germline CDR1 and CDR2: MNHEY and SVGAGI. CDR3 coding DNA: TGTGCCAGCCGCCCCGGGGTTTACCAAGAGACCCAGTACTTC. It yields the protein CASRPGVYQETQYF.

The CDR3 loop reads CASSLVVHPYNEQFF. CDR3 sequence (DNA): TGTGCCAGCAGCTTAGTTGTCCATCCCTACAATGAGCAGTTCTTC. The chain uses TRBV7-6 and TRBJ2-1; D not certain. The CDR3 is 15 amino acids. Germline-derived CDR1 and CDR2 are SGHVS and FNYEAQ. The V end lost 1 base, the J end lost 2 bases, and 9 bases lay between the germline ends.

This chain connects TRBV19 to TRBJ2-7, with 8 bases matching TRBD1. The CDR3 runs 13 residues. Germline CDR1 LNHDA, CDR2 SQIVND (reference sequence). Trimming cost V 6 bases and J 7 bases; bases outside gene matches: 8. The CDR3 nucleotides are TGTGCCAGTAGGGTAACAGGGGGGAGTGAGCAGTACTTC. Its translation is CASRVTGGSEQYF.

The chain employs TRBV25-1 and TRBJ1-2, with a tentative D call TRBD1 (6 bases). Trimming shortened V by 5 bases and J by 5 bases, and 15 bases separated the two germline ends. Germline V lookup: CDR1 MGHDK, CDR2 SYGVNS. The length of the CDR3 is 14 residues. The chain's CDR3 is CASSRAGDQYGYTF. The CDR3 bases are TGTGCCAGCAGTCGGGCAGGGGATCAGTATGGCTACACCTTC.

The chain couples TRBV5-1 to TRBJ2-1, with D maybe TRBD2 (6 bases). Germline V lookup: CDR1 SGHRS, CDR2 YFSETQ. The CDR3 totals 14 residues. V was clipped by 4 bases and J by 6 bases, with 14 bases between them. The CDR3 DNA follows: TGCGCCAGCAGCCCGGGGGTAGCCTTCAATGAGCAGTTCTTC. Encoded protein: CASSPGVAFNEQFF.

The genes are TRBV15 and TRBJ1-4, with TRBD1 identical over 9 bases. Germline lookup yields CDR1 LNHNV and CDR2 YYDKDF (reference sequence). V shed 4 bases and J 4 bases; nucleotides not matched to a gene: 4. CDR3 length: 15 residues. The CDR3 region is CATSTDRGFNEKLFF. CDR3 nucleotides: TGTGCCACCAGCACCGACAGGGGGTTTAATGAAAAACTGTTTTTT.

The J gene is TRBJ2-2, the V gene TRBV7-3, with a possible D match to TRBD2 (6 bases). The CDR3 loop spans 13 amino acids. With 2 bases removed from V and 10 bases from J, the gap between germline ends came to 11 bases. Germline assignment: CDR1 SGHTA and CDR2 FQGTGA. CDR3 region: CASSLYGDSELFF. The DNA for the CDR3 is TGTGCCAGCAGCTTATATGGGGACTCGGAGCTGTTTTTT.

This chain links TRBV19 with TRBJ2-7; D gene uncertain. The CDR3 extends over 13 amino acids. Germline V gene lookup returns CDR1 LNHDA and CDR2 SQIVND (reference sequence). V lost 3 bases, J lost 2 bases, and 8 bases lay in between. The CDR3: CASSIQLAYEQYF. In nucleotides, the CDR3 is TGTGCCAGTAGTATCCAGCTAGCCTACGAGCAGTACTTC.

V is TRBV29-1 and J is TRBJ2-1; D unclear. The CDR3 totals 12 residues. CDR1 is SQVTM and CDR2 is ANQGSEA in the germline V gene. Trimming stripped 4 bases from V and 4 bases from J, with 8 bases between. CDR3 nucleotide sequence: TGCAGCGTTGTTGAACTATACAATGAGCAGTTCTTC. Encoded protein: CSVVELYNEQFF.

This clone was detected a few times. Other DNA sequences in this specimen translate into the identical CDR3. The genes are TRBV30 and TRBJ1-3, with TRBD1 as a possible D gene (5 bases). The CDR3 totals 14 residues. The germline CDR1 and CDR2 sequences are GTSNPN and SVGIG (reference sequence). The ends were cut back, 0 bases at V and 2 bases at J, with 8 bases in the middle. Here the CDR3 DNA reads TGTGCCTGGAGTGTGGGGGGGGCTGGAAACACCATATATTTT. Amino acid sequence: CAWSVGGAGNTIYF.

This clone was picked up a small number of times. The chain recombines TRBV25-1 with TRBJ1-2; D is possibly TRBD1 (5 bases). Trimming pared 1 base from V and 8 bases from J, leaving 20 bases between. The CDR3 is made up of 16 amino acids. The germline V gene encodes CDR1 MGHDK and CDR2 SYGVNS. CDR3 sequence reads: CASSESGRESLRGYTF. The CDR3 DNA is TGTGCCAGCAGTGAATCTGGCAGGGAAAGCCTGAGGGGCTACACCTTC.

The chain employs TRBV7-2 and TRBJ2-2, with 9 bases identical to TRBD2. The ends lost 1 base at V and 4 bases at J; junction bases unmatched: 4. Germline loops: CDR1 SGHTA, CDR2 FQGNSA. This CDR3 comprises 16 residues. In nucleotides, the CDR3 is TGTGCCAGCAGCTTAGGGGGCGGGGGGGCCACCGGGGAGCTGTTTTTT. Its protein is CASSLGGGGATGELFF.

V gene TRBV18 combines with J gene TRBJ2-1, with 10 bases aligning to TRBD2. In germline, CDR1 is KGHSH, CDR2 LQKENI. The CDR3 spans 13 residues. The V segment lost 10 bases and the J segment 0 bases; nucleotides outside the gene matches: 0. CDR3 coding DNA: TGTGCCACTAGCGGGAGCTCCTACAATGAGCAGTTCTTC. Translation: CATSGSSYNEQFF.

The gene calls are TRBV5-1 and TRBJ2-1, with 7 bases that match TRBD2. The CDR3 length is 14 residues. Germline CDR1 reads SGHRS; CDR2 reads YFSETQ. Unmatched junction bases numbered 9, after V lost 5 bases and J lost 7 bases. CDR3 loop: CASRWGGDVNEQFF. CDR3 DNA: TGCGCCAGCAGGTGGGGAGGGGATGTTAATGAGCAGTTCTTC.

In this sample, this clone turned up once. The genes are TRBV10-3 and TRBJ2-1; tentatively, D is TRBD2 (5 bases). The CDR3 is 15 residues long. V was pared by 2 bases and J by 3 bases, with 11 bases between. CDR1 is ENHRY and CDR2 is SYGVKD in the germline V gene. The CDR3 DNA reads TGTGCCATCAGTGAGACGGGGAGCGGCTACAATGAGCAGTTCTTC. Protein sequence: CAISETGSGYNEQFF.

This sequence joins TRBV14 and TRBJ1-2, with TRBD1 matching over 10 bases. This CDR3 has 13 amino acids. With V trimmed by 4 bases and J by 8 bases, 4 bases remained unmatched. The germline gives CDR1 SGHDN, CDR2 FVKESK. The CDR3 DNA is TGTGCCAGCAGCCCCCAGACAGGGGGCGGCTACACCTTC. This sequence encodes CASSPQTGGGYTF. Together with reference TRBV14 and TRBJ1-2, the CDR3 gives the full variable domain: EAGVTQFPSHSVIEKGQTVTLRCDPISGHDNLYWYRRVMGKEIKFLLHFVKESKQDESGMPNNRFLAERTGGTYSTLKVQPAELEDSGVYFCASSPQTGGGYTFGSGTRLTVV.